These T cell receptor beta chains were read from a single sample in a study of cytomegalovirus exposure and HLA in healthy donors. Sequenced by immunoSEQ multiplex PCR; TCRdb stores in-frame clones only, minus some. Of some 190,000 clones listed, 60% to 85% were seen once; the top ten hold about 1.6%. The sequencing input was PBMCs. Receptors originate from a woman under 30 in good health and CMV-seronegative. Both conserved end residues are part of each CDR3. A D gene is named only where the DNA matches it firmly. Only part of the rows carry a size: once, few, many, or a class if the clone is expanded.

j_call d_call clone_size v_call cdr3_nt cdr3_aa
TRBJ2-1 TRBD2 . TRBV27 TGTGCCAGCAGTTCGACTAGCAAGATCTACAATGAGCAGTTCTTC CASSSTSKIYNEQFF
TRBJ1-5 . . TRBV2 TGTGCCAGCAGTGAGATAGGCGGGGTGGACCAGCCCCAGCATTTT CASSEIGGVDQPQHF
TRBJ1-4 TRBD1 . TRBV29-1 TGCAGCGTTACTGACAGGGGCGGGGAAAAACTGTTTTTT CSVTDRGGEKLFF
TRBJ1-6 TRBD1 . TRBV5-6 TGTGCCAGCAGCTGGACGGGACAGGGCGGTTGGTCACCCCTCCACTTT CASSWTGQGGWSPLHF
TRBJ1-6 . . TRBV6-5 TGTGCCAGCAGTTACCGACAGGCTAATTCACCCCTCCACTTT CASSYRQANSPLHF
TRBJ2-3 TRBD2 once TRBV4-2 TGTGCCAGCAGCCAAGAGTGGGCTCGGGGGGAGTCCCCAGATACGCAGTATTTT CASSQEWARGESPDTQYF
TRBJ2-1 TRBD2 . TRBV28 TGTGCCAGCAGCACGCTAGCGGGCCAGTCCTACAATGAGCAGTTCTTC CASSTLAGQSYNEQFF
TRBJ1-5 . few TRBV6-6 TGTGCCAGCACGTCACAGGCGAATCAGCCCCAGCATTTT CASTSQANQPQHF
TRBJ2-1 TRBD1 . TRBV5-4 TGTGCCAGCAGCGGGGACAGGGGGACCAGCGGGAGTGGGAATGAGCAGTTCTTC CASSGDRGTSGSGNEQFF
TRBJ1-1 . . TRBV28 TGTGCCAGCAGTCCATACGGGAACGGCGAAGCTTTCTTT CASSPYGNGEAFF
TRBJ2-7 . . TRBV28 TGTGCCAGCACCTCGCTGGGGCAGGGCGAATACGAGCAGTACTTC CASTSLGQGEYEQYF
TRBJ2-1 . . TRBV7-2 TGTGCCAGCAGCTTCTATGAGGGGGGGGCCCCCTACAATGAGCAGTTCTTC CASSFYEGGAPYNEQFF
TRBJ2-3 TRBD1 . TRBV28 TGTGCCAGCAGTCCCCCCCCGACAGGGAAGAGCACAGATACGCAGTATTTT CASSPPPTGKSTDTQYF
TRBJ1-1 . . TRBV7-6 TGTGCCAGCAGCTGGGCTGACGGCCATAGGCCTGAAGCTTTCTTT CASSWADGHRPEAFF
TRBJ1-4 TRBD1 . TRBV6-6 TGTGCCAGCAGTTACGAGGGGGCTGAGGATGAAAAACTGTTTTTT CASSYEGAEDEKLFF
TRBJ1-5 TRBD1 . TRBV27 TGTGCCAGCAGTCCGACAGGGGGCAGGGATCAGCCCCAGCATTTT CASSPTGGRDQPQHF
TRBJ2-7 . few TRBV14 TGTGCCAGCAGCCAACTAGCGCGCTACGAGCAGTACTTC CASSQLARYEQYF
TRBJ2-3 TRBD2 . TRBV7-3 TGTGCCAGCAGCTCAGGACTAGCGGGATACACAGATACGCAGTATTTT CASSSGLAGYTDTQYF
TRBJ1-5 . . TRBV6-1 TGTGCCAGCAGGGGGCCCCGGGGACTGCATCAGCCCCAGCATTTT CASRGPRGLHQPQHF
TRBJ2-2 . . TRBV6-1 TGTGCCAGCAGTGAGGGTTTGGCGGGGGCCAACACCGGGGAGCTGTTTTTT CASSEGLAGANTGELFF
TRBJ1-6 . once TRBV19 TGTGCCAGTAGTATAGTCGGGAGTAATTCACCCCTCCACTTT CASSIVGSNSPLHF
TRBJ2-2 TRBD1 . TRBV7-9 TGTGCCAGCATTCCGGGACAGGGGGCGAGATCCGGGGAGCTGTTTTTT CASIPGQGARSGELFF
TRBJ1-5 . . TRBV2 TGTGCCAGCAACCGGGACACCAATCAGCCCCAGCATTTT CASNRDTNQPQHF
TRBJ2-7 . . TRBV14 TGTGCCAGCAGCCAAGAGCGGTCCTACGAGCAGTACTTC CASSQERSYEQYF
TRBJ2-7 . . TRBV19 TGTGCCAGTAGTTCGGAGGCCGGGACCTACGAGCAGTACTTC CASSSEAGTYEQYF
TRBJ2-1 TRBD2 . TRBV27 TGTGCCAGCTCGGTAGGGACTACCTACAATGAGCAGTTCTTC CASSVGTTYNEQFF
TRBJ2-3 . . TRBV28 TGTGCCAGCAGTTTCAGTACCCCTCATACGCAGTATTTT CASSFSTPHTQYF
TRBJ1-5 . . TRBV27 TGTGCCAGCAGTTTAAGGGGAAATCAGCCCCAGCATTTT CASSLRGNQPQHF
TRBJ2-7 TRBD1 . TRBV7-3 TGTGCCAGCAGCTTCACAGGGGTAGAGCAGTACTTC CASSFTGVEQYF
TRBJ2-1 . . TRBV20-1 TGCAGTGCCCCTAATGAGCAGTTCTTC CSAPNEQFF
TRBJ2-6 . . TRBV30 TGTGCCTGGAGTCGACACGTCTCTGGGGCCAACGTCCTGACTTTC CAWSRHVSGANVLTF
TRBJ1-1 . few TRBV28 TGTGCCACCCTCCTGATGGGGGCCGCCGCAGAAGCTTTCTTT CATLLMGAAAEAFF
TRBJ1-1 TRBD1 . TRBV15 TGTGCCACCAGCAGGATACCAGGGGGCGCGTCGGGGAACACTGAAGCTTTCTTT CATSRIPGGASGNTEAFF
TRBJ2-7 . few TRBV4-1 TGCGCCAGCAGCCAAGAATTGTTCGACGAGCAGTACTTC CASSQELFDEQYF
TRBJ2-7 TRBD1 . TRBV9 TGTGCCAGCAGCGGGGGACAGGGGATCTCCTACGAGCAGTACTTC CASSGGQGISYEQYF
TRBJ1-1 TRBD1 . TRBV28 TGTGCCAGCAGTGGAGGGACAGGGAACGGAGCTTTCTTT CASSGGTGNGAFF
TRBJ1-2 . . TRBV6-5 TGTGCCAGCAGTTACTCTCCAGGGGCTGGCTACACCTTC CASSYSPGAGYTF
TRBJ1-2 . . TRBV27 TGTGCCAGCGGAATCTTGATGGGCTCCTATGGCTACACCTTC CASGILMGSYGYTF
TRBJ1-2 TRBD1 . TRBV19 TGTGCCAGCCGGCGACAGGGGGCATTGTATGGCTACACCTTC CASRRQGALYGYTF
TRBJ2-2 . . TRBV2 TGTGCCAGCAGCGAAGTCGGTGCCGGGGAGCTGTTTTTT CASSEVGAGELFF
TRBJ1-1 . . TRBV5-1 TGCGCCAGCAGCTTCGATCCGGGTGGTGAAGCTTTCTTT CASSFDPGGEAFF
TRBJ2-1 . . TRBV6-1 TGTGCCACCCTCCGGGTGAGCTCCTACAATGAGCAGTTCTTC CATLRVSSYNEQFF
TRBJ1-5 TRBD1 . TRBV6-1 TGTGCCAGCAGTGATAGACAGGGTTCAAGTTTTGGCAATCAGCCCCAGCATTTT CASSDRQGSSFGNQPQHF